A single sample is the source of the 28 T cell receptor beta chains below, sequenced in a study of blood T cell repertoires in COVID-19. This table comes from immunoSEQ multiplex PCR, and its TCRdb copy is limited to in-frame clones, with some not included. Altogether about 180,000 clones are present, 82% being singletons, with the ten largest covering over 9.5%. The sample consisted of peripheral blood. The receptors originated from a woman aged 80 or over with active or convalescent COVID-19.

This clone has a handful of counts. The chain links TRBV7-3 to TRBJ2-2, with D maybe TRBD1 (6 bases). V lost 5 bases, J lost 2 bases, and 15 bases lay in between. CDR1 and CDR2 from the germline V gene are SGHTA and FQGTGA. The CDR3 consists of 16 residues. CDR3 residues: CASSRLGTPNTGELFF. CDR3 in DNA: TGTGCCAGCAGCCGCCTCGGGACACCTAACACCGGGGAGCTGTTTTTT.

V gene TRBV9 combines with J gene TRBJ1-5, with TRBD1 matching 8 bases. In germline, CDR1 is SGDLS, CDR2 YYNGEE. The V segment lost 4 bases and the J segment 6 bases; nucleotides outside the gene matches: 6. There are 14 residues in the CDR3. The CDR3 coding sequence is TGTGCCAGCAGCATAACAGGGGGGAGTCAGCCCCAGCATTTT. It is translated as CASSITGGSQPQHF.

The rearrangement joins TRBV5-5 to TRBJ1-5, with 8 positions matching TRBD1. Germline V CDR1 and CDR2: SGHKS, YYEKEE (reference sequence). The CDR3 has 17 amino acids. V lost 0 bases to trimming and J lost 7 bases; unmatched junction nucleotides: 12. The CDR3 region is CASSLDVSGQGGQPQHF. DNA of the CDR3: TGTGCCAGCAGCTTGGACGTCTCAGGACAGGGAGGACAGCCCCAGCATTTT.

V usage is TRBV7-9 and J usage is TRBJ1-2; unclear D gene. The germline V and J ends were trimmed by 2 bases and 5 bases, with 9 bases remaining between them. The CDR3 is 13 amino acids. The germline V gene encodes CDR1 SEHNR and CDR2 FQNEAQ (reference sequence). The CDR3 DNA is TGTGCCAGCAGCTTATATCAGTTATATGGCTACACCTTC. Translating gives CASSLYQLYGYTF.

The V gene is TRBV14, the J gene TRBJ1-2, with 9 nucleotides matching TRBD1. The CDR3 spans 16 residues. Germline CDR1 SGHDN, CDR2 FVKESK. The ends lost 3 bases at V and 2 bases at J; junction bases unmatched: 7. CDR3 in DNA: TGTGCCAGCAGCCATGGACAGGGGTATGGGAACTATGGCTACACCTTC. It yields the protein CASSHGQGYGNYGYTF. Full variable domain (missing parts from reference TRBV14 and TRBJ1-2): EAGVTQFPSHSVIEKGQTVTLRCDPISGHDNLYWYRRVMGKEIKFLLHFVKESKQDESGMPNNRFLAERTGGTYSTLKVQPAELEDSGVYFCASSHGQGYGNYGYTFGSGTRLTVV.

This clone was seen only a few times. The chain carries TRBV19 and TRBJ2-3, with 7 positions matching TRBD1. CDR3 length equals 14 residues. V gave up 2 bases and J gave up 3 bases; unmatched junction bases: 2. CDR1 LNHDA and CDR2 SQIVND come from the germline V gene (reference sequence). CDR3 protein: CASSIRGQTDTQYF. The CDR3 region has the DNA TGTGCCAGTAGTATAAGGGGACAGACAGATACGCAGTATTTT. The whole variable domain, remainder taken from reference TRBV19 and TRBJ2-3, is DGGITQSPKYLFRKEGQNVTLSCEQNLNHDAMYWYRQDPGQGLRLIYYSQIVNDFQKGDIAEGYSVSREKKESFPLTVTSAQKNPTAFYLCASSIRGQTDTQYFGPGTRLTVL.

The chain employs TRBV4-1 and TRBJ2-7, with D unclear. The germline V gene has CDR1 MGHRA and CDR2 YSYEKL. The CDR3 totals 18 residues. The V end was cut by 1 base, the J end by 3 bases, with 22 bases between. DNA of the CDR3: TGCGCCAGCAGCCAAGCTTACTACGACCGAATATTGAACTACGAGCAGTACTTC. Translation: CASSQAYYDRILNYEQYF.

The chain has TRBV19 and TRBJ1-1, with a weak D call TRBD1 (6 bases). Trimming stripped 5 bases from V and 7 bases from J, with 14 bases between. CDR1 LNHDA and CDR2 SQIVND come from the germline V gene (reference sequence). The CDR3 has 13 residues. The CDR3 coding sequence is TGTGCCAGTAGTTCCCAGGGGTCTTTTGAAGCTTTCTTT. Translating gives CASSSQGSFEAFF.

The chain combines TRBV28 with TRBJ1-2; possible D gene TRBD1, 6 bases. V was shortened by 6 bases and J by 4 bases, with 21 bases between the two germline ends. There are 16 residues in the CDR3. Germline V gene sequence: CDR1 MDHEN, CDR2 SYDVKM. CDR3 protein: CASSQPGTPISYGYTF. CDR3 coding DNA: TGTGCCAGCAGCCAACCCGGGACACCTATCAGCTATGGCTACACCTTC.

This chain connects TRBV15 to TRBJ1-1; D gene ambiguous. Germline V gene lookup returns CDR1 LNHNV and CDR2 YYDKDF (reference sequence). V was trimmed by 0 bases and J by 2 bases, leaving 7 bases between them. The CDR3 spans 14 residues. The CDR3 loop is CATSRDVRNTEAFF. CDR3 coding DNA: TGTGCCACCAGCAGAGATGTTAGAAACACTGAAGCTTTCTTT.

DNA for the CDR3: TGTGCCAGCAGCCGGGACTACCACAATGAGCAGTTCTTC. Amino acids: CASSRDYHNEQFF. This rearrangement joins TRBV25-1 to TRBJ2-1; 7 positions match TRBD2. Germline assignment: CDR1 MGHDK and CDR2 SYGVNS. The CDR3 runs to 13 residues. V trimming: 6 bases; J trimming: 5 bases; junction bases outside the gene matches: 4.

The chain uses TRBV5-1 and TRBJ2-5, with 10 bases aligning to TRBD2. The V gene's germline CDR1 is SGHRS and CDR2 YFSETQ. This CDR3 is built from 15 residues. Trimming removed 3 bases from V and 2 bases from J; junction bases left unmatched: 4. In nucleotides, the CDR3 is TGCGCCAGCAGCTCGGGACTAGCGCGGCAAGAGACCCAGTACTTC. Translated: CASSSGLARQETQYF. Based on the CDR3 plus reference TRBV5-1 and TRBJ2-5, the full variable domain is KAGVTQTPRYLIKTRGQQVTLSCSPISGHRSVSWYQQTPGQGLQFLFEYFSETQRNKGNFPGRFSGRQFSNSRSEMNVSTLELGDSALYLCASSSGLARQETQYFGPGTRLLVL.

The rearrangement uses TRBV19 and TRBJ2-7; unclear D gene. Per germline, CDR1 LNHDA and CDR2 SQIVND (reference sequence). Trimming took off 5 bases at V and 3 bases at J, with 11 bases between the two ends. There are 13 residues in the CDR3. CDR3 sequence reads: CASSPATNYEQYF. The CDR3 nucleotides read TGTGCCAGTAGTCCAGCGACGAACTACGAGCAGTACTTC.

This clone has just a few counts. This chain links TRBV10-3 with TRBJ2-6; D uncertain. V was shortened by 9 bases and J by 0 bases, with 12 bases between the two germline ends. Per the germline V gene, CDR1 is ENHRY and CDR2 is SYGVKD. The CDR3 has 15 amino acids. The CDR3 bases are TGTGCCATGCGAAAAGAAAACTCTGGGGCCAACGTCCTGACTTTC. Encoded protein: CAMRKENSGANVLTF.

The genes are TRBV6-8 and TRBJ2-7, with 8 positions matching TRBD1. The CDR3 is made up of 15 amino acids. Trimming cost V 6 bases and J 3 bases; bases outside gene matches: 10. Germline CDR1 reads MNHGY; CDR2 reads SAAAGT. Here the CDR3 reads CASSRAGTGYYEQYF. The CDR3 bases are TGTGCCAGCAGCCGCGCCGGGACAGGTTACTACGAGCAGTACTTC.

The chain joins TRBV7-3 to TRBJ2-1, with 12 bases lining up with TRBD2. Per the germline V gene, CDR1 is SGHTA and CDR2 is FQGTGA. The J segment lost 2 bases and the V segment lost 5 bases, leaving 4 bases of the junction unmatched. This CDR3 spans 16 amino acids. For the CDR3, the DNA is TGTGCCAGCAGCCCTAGACTAGCGGGAGCCTACAATGAGCAGTTCTTC. Translation: CASSPRLAGAYNEQFF. Combining the CDR3 with reference TRBV7-3 and TRBJ2-1 gives the whole variable domain GAGVSQTPSNKVTEKGKYVELRCDPISGHTALYWYRQSLGQGPEFLIYFQGTGAADDSGLPNDRFFAVRPEGSVSTLKIQRTERGDSAVYLCASSPRLAGAYNEQFFGPGTRLTVL.

The rearrangement joins TRBV6-4 to TRBJ2-1, with D uncertain. The CDR3 length is 12 residues. Germline values: CDR1 MRHNA, CDR2 SNTAGT. Trimming removed 6 bases at V and 7 bases at J, with 10 bases between. In DNA form, the CDR3 reads TGTGCCAGCAGATCCTATATAAATGAGCAGTTCTTC. It specifies CASRSYINEQFF.

The chain employs TRBV29-1 and TRBJ2-5; 9 nucleotides match TRBD1. CDR1 is SQVTM and CDR2 is ANQGSEA in the germline V gene. This CDR3 has 14 amino acids. Trimming cost V 4 bases and J 5 bases; bases outside gene matches: 8. The CDR3 protein is CSVGVTGGGETQYF. As DNA, the CDR3 is TGCAGCGTTGGAGTTACAGGGGGCGGGGAGACCCAGTACTTC.

The chain carries TRBV5-4 and TRBJ2-3; 12 nucleotides agree with TRBD2. The CDR3 has 17 residues. Germline loops: CDR1 SGHNT, CDR2 YYREEE (reference sequence). V was clipped by 1 base and J by 0 bases; unmatched bases: 3. The CDR3, as DNA: TGTGCCAGCAGCTTGCGCCTAGCGGGAGGGAGCACAGATACGCAGTATTTT. Protein: CASSLRLAGGSTDTQYF.

This chain uses TRBV5-1 with TRBJ1-3; possibly TRBD1 for D (6 bases). This CDR3 spans 15 amino acids. CDR1 and CDR2 from the germline V gene are SGHRS and YFSETQ. V gave up 1 base and J gave up 4 bases, with 12 bases separating them. This CDR3 is CASSLQGLGGNTIYF. CDR3 DNA: TGCGCCAGCAGCTTGCAGGGGCTAGGAGGAAACACCATATATTTT.

The chain couples TRBV4-2 to TRBJ1-1; D is possibly TRBD1 (5 bases). CDR1 LGHNA and CDR2 YNFKEQ come from the germline V gene. The V gene lost 0 bases and the J gene lost 11 bases, with 13 bases spanning the gap. The CDR3 runs 13 residues. The CDR3, as DNA: TGTGCCAGCAGCCAAGACCGGGGGACTTGGGCTTTCTTT. Its protein is CASSQDRGTWAFF.

This clone has just one count. This chain connects TRBV3-1 (or the pseudogene TRBV3-2) to TRBJ2-2; TRBD1 aligns across 9 bases. The germline gives CDR1 LGHDT, CDR2 YNNKEL (reference sequence). Trimming removed 5 bases from V and 7 bases from J; junction bases left unmatched: 11. The CDR3 totals 16 residues. The CDR3 DNA is TGTGCCAGCAGCTCTGTACAGGGGGCGCGGGGCGGGGAGCTGTTTTTT. Amino acids: CASSSVQGARGGELFF.

The chain employs TRBV18 and TRBJ2-7; D unresolved. The CDR3 spans 14 residues. V lost 2 bases, J lost 6 bases, and 14 bases lay in between. Germline CDR1 is KGHSH and CDR2 is LQKENI. In DNA, the CDR3 is TGTGCCAGCTCACCATTATCCAGGCCCCTCGAGCAGTACTTC. This sequence encodes CASSPLSRPLEQYF.

This chain joins TRBV3-1 (or the pseudogene TRBV3-2) and TRBJ1-5; D is uncertain. CDR3 length: 12 residues. The germline gives CDR1 LGHDT, CDR2 YNNKEL (reference sequence). V was pared by 1 base and J by 10 bases, with 8 bases between. The CDR3 coding sequence is TGTGCCAGCAGCCAAGGATCTAGCCCCCAGCATTTT. Its translation: CASSQGSSPQHF.

J is TRBJ1-1 and V is TRBV19; no definite D call. The CDR3 contains 14 residues. Trimming left V 3 bases short and J 1 base short, with 9 bases between. Germline CDR1 is LNHDA and CDR2 is SQIVND (reference sequence). The CDR3 DNA reads TGTGCCAGTAGTATTATGCTAACGAACACTGAAGCTTTCTTT. Amino acids: CASSIMLTNTEAFF.

The rearrangement links TRBV18 to TRBJ2-2; the match to TRBD2 covers 11 bases. Per germline, CDR1 KGHSH and CDR2 LQKENI. V was clipped by 1 base and J by 5 bases; unmatched bases: 3. The CDR3 has 16 amino acids. CDR3: CASSPLSSGRTGELFF. The CDR3 nucleotides are TGTGCCAGCTCACCACTCTCTAGCGGGAGGACCGGGGAGCTGTTTTTT.

For the CDR3, the DNA is TGTGCCAGCAGTTTCCAGGACGGGAGAGCCTACAATGAGCAGTTCTTC. Amino acid sequence: CASSFQDGRAYNEQFF. V usage is TRBV27 and J usage is TRBJ2-1; D perhaps matches TRBD2 (6 bases). The length of the CDR3 is 16 residues. The germline V and J ends were trimmed by 3 bases and 2 bases, with 14 bases remaining between them. Germline assignment: CDR1 MNHEY and CDR2 SMNVEV (reference sequence).

This clone was counted a single time. The V call is TRBV19, the J call TRBJ1-6; the match to TRBD1 covers 9 bases. Trimming at V came to 8 bases and at J to 7 bases, leaving 6 bases not matched to a gene. Germline lookup yields CDR1 LNHDA and CDR2 SQIVND (reference sequence). This CDR3 has 14 residues. As DNA, the CDR3 is TGTGCCAGTCGCTCCGGGACAGGGAATTCACCCCTCCACTTT. This encodes CASRSGTGNSPLHF. Full variable domain (remainder filled in from reference TRBV19 and TRBJ1-6): DGGITQSPKYLFRKEGQNVTLSCEQNLNHDAMYWYRQDPGQGLRLIYYSQIVNDFQKGDIAEGYSVSREKKESFPLTVTSAQKNPTAFYLCASRSGTGNSPLHFGNGTRLTVT.